Listed below are T cell receptor beta chains from one sample, sequenced in a study of cytomegalovirus exposure and HLA in healthy donors. Produced via immunoSEQ multiplex PCR; TCRdb's table is partial and in-frame only. The data contain 170,000 or so clones, approximately 80% of them seen just once; the ten biggest clones take up about 7%. The sequencing input was PBMCs. The receptor set was obtained from a man under 40 in good health and CMV-seropositive. Both conserved end residues are part of each CDR3. The D gene is left open where the match is weak. Size is omitted from some rows. Given values are once, few, many or a class for expanded clones.

j_call d_call clone_size v_call cdr3_aa cdr3_nt
TRBJ1-1 . . TRBV10-3 CAISEGRNTEAFF TGTGCCATCAGTGAGGGCCGGAACACTGAAGCTTTCTTT
TRBJ2-3 TRBD2 . TRBV7-7 CASSRSGGVDTQYF TGTGCCAGCAGCCGCAGCGGGGGGGTAGATACGCAGTATTTT
TRBJ1-3 . . TRBV4-3 CASSQAHQGYGNTIYF TGCGCCAGCAGCCAAGCCCATCAGGGGTACGGAAACACCATATATTTT
TRBJ1-2 . . TRBV18 CASSPSGFNGYTF TGTGCCAGCTCACCGTCGGGGTTTAATGGCTACACCTTC
TRBJ2-1 TRBD1 . TRBV28 CASTQGGTGSNEQFF TGTGCCAGCACCCAGGGCGGGACAGGGAGCAATGAGCAGTTCTTC
TRBJ2-2 . . TRBV5-1 CASSDPGDTGELFF TGCGCCAGCAGTGACCCAGGGGACACCGGGGAGCTGTTTTTT
TRBJ2-7 TRBD1 . TRBV10-2 CASSLTGGSYEQYF TGCGCCAGCAGTCTTACAGGGGGCTCCTACGAGCAGTACTTC
TRBJ2-2 TRBD1 . TRBV4-1 CASSQRQGAWTGELFF TGCGCCAGCAGCCAAAGACAGGGGGCGTGGACCGGGGAGCTGTTTTTT
TRBJ2-3 . . TRBV29-1 CSSRSAGDTDTQYF TGCAGCTCGAGGTCGGCCGGTGACACAGATACGCAGTATTTT
TRBJ1-1 . . TRBV11-3 CASSSPQSTEAFF TGTGCCAGCAGCTCCCCACAGTCCACTGAAGCTTTCTTT
TRBJ2-7 TRBD1 . TRBV2 CASKGGGQGTYEQYF TGTGCCAGTAAAGGGGGAGGACAGGGGACCTACGAGCAGTACTTC
TRBJ1-2 . . TRBV27 CASRESLGRVYGYTF TGTGCCAGCAGGGAGAGCTTGGGGAGGGTTTATGGCTACACCTTC
TRBJ1-1 . . TRBV9 CASSPSGSVGGIGAFF TGTGCCAGCAGCCCAAGCGGGTCGGTGGGCGGAATAGGAGCTTTCTTT
TRBJ1-2 . . TRBV7-9 CASSTPMDSTNYGYTF TGTGCCAGCAGCACCCCTATGGACAGTACGAACTATGGCTACACCTTC
TRBJ2-2 TRBD1 . TRBV27 CASRPHRGGELFF TGTGCCAGCAGGCCTCACAGGGGCGGGGAGCTGTTTTTT
TRBJ1-2 . . TRBV19 CASSIVSNYGYTF TGTGCCAGTAGTATTGTAAGCAACTATGGCTACACCTTC
TRBJ2-1 TRBD1 once TRBV28 CASSYRSGGKNEQFF TGTGCCAGCAGTTATCGGTCAGGGGGTAAGAATGAGCAGTTCTTC
TRBJ2-7 TRBD2 . TRBV6-1 CASFGLADSYEQYF TGTGCCAGCTTTGGACTAGCGGATTCCTACGAGCAGTACTTC
TRBJ2-1 TRBD2 . TRBV27 CASSLGGRWDEQFF TGTGCCAGCAGTTTGGGCGGGAGATGGGATGAGCAGTTCTTC
TRBJ2-3 TRBD1 . TRBV19 CASTLQGRGPDTQYF TGTGCCAGTACCCTACAGGGGAGAGGGCCAGATACGCAGTATTTT
TRBJ2-7 . . TRBV25-1 CASSPPGDYEQYF TGTGCCAGCAGTCCCCCGGGGGATTACGAGCAGTACTTC
TRBJ2-5 . . TRBV10-1 CASSESLAETQYF TGCGCCAGCAGTGAGTCCCTAGCAGAGACCCAGTACTTC
TRBJ2-1 . . TRBV5-6 CASSLTSYEQFF TGTGCCAGCAGCTTGACTTCGTATGAGCAGTTCTTC
TRBJ1-1 TRBD1 . TRBV18 CASSERTGQRAFF TGTGCCAGCTCCGAACGGACAGGGCAGAGGGCTTTCTTT